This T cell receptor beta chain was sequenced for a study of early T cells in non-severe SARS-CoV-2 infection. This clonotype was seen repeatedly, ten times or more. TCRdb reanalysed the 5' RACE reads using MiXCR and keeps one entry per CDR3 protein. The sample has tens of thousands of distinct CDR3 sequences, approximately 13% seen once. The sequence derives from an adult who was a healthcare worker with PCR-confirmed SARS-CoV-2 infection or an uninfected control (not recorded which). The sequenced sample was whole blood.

CDR3 sequence: CASSEWTAFYGYTF. The CDR3 DNA follows: TGTGCCAGCAGCGAATGGACAGCCTTCTATGGCTACACCTTC. This chain joins TRBV2 and TRBJ1-2; D may be TRBD1 (6 bases). The CDR3 totals 14 residues. V lost 6 bases and J lost 4, with 15 bases in between. In germline, CDR1 is SNHLY, CDR2 FYNNEI.